The T cell receptor (beta chain) under discussion was sequenced for a study of shared clonotypes between healthy human individuals. At deep level, the assay was performed. Produced via immunoSEQ multiplex PCR; TCRdb's table is partial and in-frame only. The sample has about 2.1 million clones, around 93% seen once. Per germline, CDR1 LNHNV and CDR2 YYDKDF (reference sequence). V was shortened by 4 bases and J by 3 bases, with 13 bases between the two germline ends. The CDR3 loop spans 15 amino acids. General observations from the study: The low donor count limited represented genetic and exposure-history diversity. It was the non-shared clonotypes that had lower generation probabilities than clonotypes shared by all four donors. A few donors shared around 5.1% of their naive CD4 clonotypes.

Turning to this clone: The antigen remains undetermined.

CD45RO negativity and positive selection for CCR7 defined naive CD8 cells, a population that excluded terminally differentiated effector memory CD45RA+ cells. This clonotype was sampled from a man aged 18 to 30 in good health. Some clones in this sample may be carry-over from other donors' samples. The chain recombines TRBV15 with TRBJ2-1, with D perhaps matching TRBD2 (6 bases). The sequenced material came from naive CD8+ T cells from PBMCs. CDR3 DNA sequence: TGTGCCACCAGCACTCCCGGGACTTTCTACAATGAGCAGTTCTTC. Amino acid sequence: CATSTPGTFYNEQFF.